This TCR beta chain was sequenced in a study of CD8 T cells in ankylosing spondylitis. Study outcomes and limitations: Disease-linked clones reportedly concentrated significantly in matched ankylosing spondylitis synovial fluid. Past research had described some motif variants in reactive arthritis synovial fluid and blood. Within ankylosing spondylitis blood, a TCR beta motif made up of several highly homologous variants appeared to be characteristic. Peripheral blood samples showed relatively rare disease-linked clones, and these clones were CD8+.

This clonotype was seen only a few times. Antigen unknown. TCRdb itself ran the 5' RACE reads through MiXCR, one entry per CDR3 protein. The sample records under 55,000 distinct CDR3 sequences, approximately 8% being singletons. The V gene lost 3 bases and the J gene lost 5 bases, with 11 bases spanning the gap. CDR1 SGDLS and CDR2 YYNGEE come from the germline V gene. The CDR3 consists of 13 residues. The sample consisted of blood, either unsorted or a sorted T cell fraction (not recorded which). The chain joins TRBV9 to TRBJ1-2; no reliable D call. This clonotype was obtained from a female donor with ankylosing spondylitis or in good health (not recorded which). The chain's CDR3 is CASSERDLYGYTF. CDR3 in DNA: TGTGCCAGCAGCGAACGGGATCTTTATGGCTACACCTTC. Complete variable domain (other parts from reference TRBV9 and TRBJ1-2): DSGVTQTPKHLITATGQRVTLRCSPRSGDLSVYWYQQSLDQGLQFLIQYYNGEERAKGNILERFSAQQFPDLHSELNLSSLELGDSALYFCASSERDLYGYTFGSGTRLTVV.